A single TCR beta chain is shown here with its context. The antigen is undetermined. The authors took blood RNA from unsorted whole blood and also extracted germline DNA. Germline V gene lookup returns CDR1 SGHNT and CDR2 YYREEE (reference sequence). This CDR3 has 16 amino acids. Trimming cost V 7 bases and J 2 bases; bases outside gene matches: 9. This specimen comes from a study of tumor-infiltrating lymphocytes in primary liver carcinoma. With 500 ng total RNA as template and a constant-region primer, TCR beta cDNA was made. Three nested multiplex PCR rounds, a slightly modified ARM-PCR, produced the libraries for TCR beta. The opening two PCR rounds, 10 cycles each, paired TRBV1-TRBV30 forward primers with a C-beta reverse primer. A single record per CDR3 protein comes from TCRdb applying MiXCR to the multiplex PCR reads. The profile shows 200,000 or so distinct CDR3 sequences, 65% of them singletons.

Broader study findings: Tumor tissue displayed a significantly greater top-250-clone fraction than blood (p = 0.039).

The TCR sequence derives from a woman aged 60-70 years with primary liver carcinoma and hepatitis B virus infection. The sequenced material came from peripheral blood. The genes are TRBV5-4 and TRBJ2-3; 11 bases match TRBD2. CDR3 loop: CASGSRLAGNTDTQYF. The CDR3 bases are TGTGCCAGCGGCTCACGACTAGCGGGGAACACAGATACGCAGTATTTT.